This T cell receptor (beta chain) was recorded in a study of patients and donors after allogeneic stem cell transplantation. Each CDR3 protein is one row after TCRdb ran MiXCR on the RT-PCR reads. Seen here are about a million distinct CDR3 sequences, more than 15% observed once, and the top ten hold 5% to 6.5%. This clonotype was seen a few times. CDR3 length equals 14 residues. The ends were cut back, 0 bases at V and 3 bases at J, with 7 bases in the middle. The germline V gene has CDR1 SGHRS and CDR2 YFSETQ. This chain connects TRBV5-1 to TRBJ2-4; weak D call: TRBD2 (5 bases). Specimen: blood, either unsorted or a sorted T cell fraction (not recorded which). This TCR was sampled from a human donor who was either an allogeneic HSCT recipient or a stem cell or donor lymphocyte infusion donor (not recorded which). It is not recorded whose cells these are; they may come from a transplant donor. CDR3 coding DNA: TGCGCCAGCAGCTTGGTACTAGACAAAAACATTCAGTACTTC. It yields the protein CASSLVLDKNIQYF.